This T cell receptor beta chain stems from a study of STAT5B mutations in CD4+ large granular lymphocyte leukemia. A word on this clone: The antigen remains unidentified.

Findings of the study overall: Patient CD4-sorted repertoires looked more clonal than healthy CD4+ repertoires, even without putative leukemic clones. Compared with healthy controls (2/35), patient top clones favored TRBV06 (8/27).

Sequencing was at survey level. Some clones are missing from TCRdb's copy, which holds only in-frame ones; the method was immunoSEQ multiplex PCR. The sample yields roughly 29,000 clones, about 77% seen once. Trimming stripped 7 bases from V and 1 base from J, with 17 bases between. Germline V gene lookup returns CDR1 MDHEN and CDR2 SYDVKM. This CDR3 comprises 15 residues. The sequenced sample consisted of CD4+ T cells from blood buffy coats. This chain links TRBV28 with TRBJ2-7; D possibly uses TRBD1 or TRBD2 (6 bases each). The source is a human donor in good health. The CDR3 loop reads CASTLGGKRSYEQYF. CDR3 nucleotides: TGTGCCAGCACCTTAGGGGGGAAAAGGTCCTACGAGCAGTACTTC.